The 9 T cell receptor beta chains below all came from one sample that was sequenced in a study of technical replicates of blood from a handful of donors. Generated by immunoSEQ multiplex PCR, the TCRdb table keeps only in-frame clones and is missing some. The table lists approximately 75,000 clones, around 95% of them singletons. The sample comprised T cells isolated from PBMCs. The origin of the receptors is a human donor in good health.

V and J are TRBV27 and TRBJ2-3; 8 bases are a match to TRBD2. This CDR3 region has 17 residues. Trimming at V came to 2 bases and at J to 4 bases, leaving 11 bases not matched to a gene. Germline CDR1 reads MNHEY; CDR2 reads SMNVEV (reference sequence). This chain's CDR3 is CASSLRFIAGGPDTQYF. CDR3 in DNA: TGTGCCAGCAGTTTACGGTTTATCGCGGGAGGCCCAGATACGCAGTATTTT.

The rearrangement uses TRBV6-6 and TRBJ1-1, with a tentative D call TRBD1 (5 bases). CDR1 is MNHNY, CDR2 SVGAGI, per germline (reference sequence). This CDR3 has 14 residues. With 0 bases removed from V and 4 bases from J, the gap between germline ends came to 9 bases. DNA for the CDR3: TGTGCCAGCAGTTACTCGGGGGGTGCCACTGAAGCTTTCTTT. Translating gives CASSYSGGATEAFF.

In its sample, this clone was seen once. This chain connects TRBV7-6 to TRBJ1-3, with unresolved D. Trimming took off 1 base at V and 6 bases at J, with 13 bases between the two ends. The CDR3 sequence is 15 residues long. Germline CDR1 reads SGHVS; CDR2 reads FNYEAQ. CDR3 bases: TGTGCCAGCAGCTTAGACGTGGCTTACGAAAACACCATATATTTT. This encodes CASSLDVAYENTIYF.

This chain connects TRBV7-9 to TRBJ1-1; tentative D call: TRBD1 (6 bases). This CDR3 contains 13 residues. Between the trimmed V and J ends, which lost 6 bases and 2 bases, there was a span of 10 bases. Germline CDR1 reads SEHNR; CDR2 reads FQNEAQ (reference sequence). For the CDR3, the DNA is TGTGCCAGCAGTTCACAGGGAAACACTGAAGCTTTCTTT. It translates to CASSSQGNTEAFF.

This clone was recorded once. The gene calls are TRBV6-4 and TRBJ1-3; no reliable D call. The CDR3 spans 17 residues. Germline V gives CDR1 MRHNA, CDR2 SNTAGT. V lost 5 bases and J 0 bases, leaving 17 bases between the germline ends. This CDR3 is CASSYSFGRGSGNTIYF. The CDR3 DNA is TGTGCCAGCAGTTATTCTTTTGGTCGGGGCTCTGGAAACACCATATATTTT.

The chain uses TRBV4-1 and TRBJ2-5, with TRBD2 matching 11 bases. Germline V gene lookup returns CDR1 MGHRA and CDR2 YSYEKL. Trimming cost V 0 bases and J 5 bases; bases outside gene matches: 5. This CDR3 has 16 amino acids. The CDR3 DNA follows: TGCGCCAGCAGCCAAGAGACTAGCGGGAATAGGGAGACCCAGTACTTC. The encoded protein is CASSQETSGNRETQYF.

The CDR3 bases are TGTGCCAGCAGTTTCGACAACTACGAGCAGTACTTC. This sequence encodes CASSFDNYEQYF. The V and J genes are TRBV27 and TRBJ2-7; D remains unclear. Trimming took 3 bases from V and 3 from J, leaving 6 bases between them. Germline CDR1 reads MNHEY; CDR2 reads SMNVEV (reference sequence). The CDR3 consists of 12 residues.

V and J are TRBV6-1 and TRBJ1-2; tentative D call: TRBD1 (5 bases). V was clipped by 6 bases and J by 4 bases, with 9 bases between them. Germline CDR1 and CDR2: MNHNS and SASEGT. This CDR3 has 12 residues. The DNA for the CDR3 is TGTGCCAGCAGCGACAGTTTCTATGGCTACACCTTC. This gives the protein CASSDSFYGYTF.

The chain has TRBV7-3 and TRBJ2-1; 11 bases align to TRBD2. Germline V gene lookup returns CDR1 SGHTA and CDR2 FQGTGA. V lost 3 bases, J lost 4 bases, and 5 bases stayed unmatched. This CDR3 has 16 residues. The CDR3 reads CASSFSGRAPYNEQFF. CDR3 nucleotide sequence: TGTGCCAGCAGCTTTAGCGGGAGGGCCCCGTACAATGAGCAGTTCTTC.